The 8 T cell receptor beta chains below come from one sample, sequenced in a study of blood T cell repertoires in COVID-19. Method: immunoSEQ multiplex PCR; TCRdb's copy keeps in-frame clones and lacks some. The top ten clones hold 4.5% to 6% of a sample with some 140,000 clones, more than 70% of them seen once. Sequencing was performed on PBMCs or T cells enriched from blood (not recorded which). The receptors derive from a man aged 40-55 years with acute COVID-19.

This sequence joins TRBV5-6 and TRBJ1-1, with D perhaps TRBD1 (5 bases). Germline CDR1 and CDR2: SGHDT and YYEEEE. Deletions cut 1 base from V and 5 bases from J, with 9 bases between. The CDR3 consists of 13 residues. The CDR3 spells CASSLIRETEAFF. The CDR3, as DNA: TGTGCCAGCAGCTTGATCAGGGAAACTGAAGCTTTCTTT.

This clone was counted at least ten times. As DNA, the CDR3 is TGTGCCAGCAGGAGATGGGGGGGACAGGGGGCGCGTTCACCCCTCCACTTT. Its protein product is CASRRWGGQGARSPLHF. The chain couples TRBV21-1 to TRBJ1-6; the table calls TRBD1, which could not be checked here. TRBV21-1 is a pseudogene segment. The CDR3 runs to 17 residues.

The rearrangement joins TRBV5-1 to TRBJ2-7, with D possibly being TRBD2 (5 bases). This CDR3 has 15 amino acids. CDR1 is SGHRS and CDR2 is YFSETQ in the germline V gene. V was cut by 2 bases and J by 3 bases, with 15 bases left in between. The CDR3 region is CASSFGVGNNYEQYF. The CDR3 region has the DNA TGCGCCAGCAGCTTCGGGGTTGGGAACAACTACGAGCAGTACTTC.

The CDR3 is CASSVGAGFRTEAFF. The CDR3 nucleotides are TGTGCCAGCAGCGTAGGGGCAGGGTTTCGGACTGAAGCTTTCTTT. V and J are TRBV9 and TRBJ1-1; maybe TRBD1 (5 bases). CDR1 is SGDLS and CDR2 is YYNGEE in the germline V gene. Trimming pared 0 bases from V and 5 bases from J, leaving 14 bases between. The length of the CDR3 is 15 residues. Full variable domain (remainder filled in from reference TRBV9 and TRBJ1-1): DSGVTQTPKHLITATGQRVTLRCSPRSGDLSVYWYQQSLDQGLQFLIQYYNGEERAKGNILERFSAQQFPDLHSELNLSSLELGDSALYFCASSVGAGFRTEAFFGQGTRLTVV.

V gene TRBV11-2 combines with J gene TRBJ1-1; perhaps TRBD1 as D (5 bases). Trimming cost V 8 bases and J 1 base, with 11 bases left between them. The V gene's germline CDR1 is SGHAT and CDR2 FQNNGV. This CDR3 contains 13 residues. The CDR3 is CASHSGGNTEAFF. CDR3 DNA sequence: TGTGCCAGCCACTCCGGGGGGAACACTGAAGCTTTCTTT.

This rearrangement joins TRBV4-3 to TRBJ1-4; 10 bases are shared with TRBD1. Germline trimming cut 2 bases from V and 5 bases from J; bases unmatched to any gene: 2. The CDR3 extends over 15 amino acids. Germline V CDR1 and CDR2: LGHNA, YSLEER. The CDR3 sequence: CASSQLGQGNEKLFF. As DNA, the CDR3 is TGCGCCAGCAGCCAACTGGGACAGGGGAATGAAAAACTGTTTTTT.

The table lists this clone with a count of one. The chain joins TRBV4-3 to TRBJ2-7, with 9 bases identical to TRBD1. The CDR3 is made up of 17 amino acids. Germline CDR1 and CDR2: LGHNA and YSLEER. The ends lost 4 bases at V and 6 bases at J; junction bases unmatched: 16. CDR3 protein: CASSLNHPGQGPSEQYF. CDR3 bases: TGCGCCAGCAGCCTTAATCACCCGGGACAGGGCCCCTCCGAGCAGTACTTC.

The genes are TRBV24-1 and TRBJ1-5, with D possibly being TRBD1 (5 bases). V lost 4 bases, J lost 3 bases, and 18 bases lay in between. Germline V gives CDR1 KGHDR, CDR2 SFDVKD. This CDR3 has 17 residues. CDR3 nucleotide sequence: TGTGCCACCAGTGACTCCCAAGTGGGACTGGACAATCAGCCCCAGCATTTT. It codes for CATSDSQVGLDNQPQHF.